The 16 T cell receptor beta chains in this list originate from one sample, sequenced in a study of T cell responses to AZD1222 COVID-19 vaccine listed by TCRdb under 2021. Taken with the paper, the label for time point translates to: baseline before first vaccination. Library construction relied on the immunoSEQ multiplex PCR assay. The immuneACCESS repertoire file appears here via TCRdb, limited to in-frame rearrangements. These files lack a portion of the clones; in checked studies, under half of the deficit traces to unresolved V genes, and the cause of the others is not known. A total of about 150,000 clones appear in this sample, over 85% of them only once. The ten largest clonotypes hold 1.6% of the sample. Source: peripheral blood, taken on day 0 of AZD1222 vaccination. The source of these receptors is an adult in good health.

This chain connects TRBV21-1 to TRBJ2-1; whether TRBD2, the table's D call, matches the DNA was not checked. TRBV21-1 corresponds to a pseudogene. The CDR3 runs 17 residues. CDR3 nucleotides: TGTGCCAGCTGGGGGAGGGGATGCGACCGGGCTTACAATGAGCAGTTCTTC. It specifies CASWGRGCDRAYNEQFF.

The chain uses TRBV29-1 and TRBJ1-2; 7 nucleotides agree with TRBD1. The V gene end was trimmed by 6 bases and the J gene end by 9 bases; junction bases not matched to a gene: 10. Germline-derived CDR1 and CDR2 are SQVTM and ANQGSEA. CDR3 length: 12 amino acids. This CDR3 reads CSVHRGGNSYTF. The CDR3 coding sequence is TGCAGCGTCCACAGGGGTGGCAATAGCTACACCTTC.

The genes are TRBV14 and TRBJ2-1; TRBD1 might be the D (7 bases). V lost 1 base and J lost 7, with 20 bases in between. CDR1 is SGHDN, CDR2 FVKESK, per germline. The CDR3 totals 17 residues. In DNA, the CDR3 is TGTGCCAGCAGCCAAGGAGTCCGGCAGGGGGGTTCGAATGAGCAGTTCTTC. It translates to CASSQGVRQGGSNEQFF. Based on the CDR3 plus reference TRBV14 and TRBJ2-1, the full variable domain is EAGVTQFPSHSVIEKGQTVTLRCDPISGHDNLYWYRRVMGKEIKFLLHFVKESKQDESGMPNNRFLAERTGGTYSTLKVQPAELEDSGVYFCASSQGVRQGGSNEQFFGPGTRLTVL.

In DNA form, the CDR3 reads TGTGCCTGGAGTCCCGGGCCCTTCACCGGGGAGCTGTTTTTT. This codes for CAWSPGPFTGELFF. The rearrangement joins TRBV30 to TRBJ2-2; D not certain. The CDR3 length is 14 residues. Germline loops: CDR1 GTSNPN, CDR2 SVGIG (reference sequence). V was trimmed by 2 bases and J by 4 bases, leaving 11 bases between them.

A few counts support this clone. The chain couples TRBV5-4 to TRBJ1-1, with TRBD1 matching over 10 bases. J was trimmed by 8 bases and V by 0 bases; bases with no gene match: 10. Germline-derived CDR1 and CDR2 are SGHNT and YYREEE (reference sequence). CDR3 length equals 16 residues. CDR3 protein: CASSLEVTGGASEAFF. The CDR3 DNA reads TGTGCCAGCAGCTTGGAGGTGACAGGGGGCGCGTCCGAAGCTTTCTTT.

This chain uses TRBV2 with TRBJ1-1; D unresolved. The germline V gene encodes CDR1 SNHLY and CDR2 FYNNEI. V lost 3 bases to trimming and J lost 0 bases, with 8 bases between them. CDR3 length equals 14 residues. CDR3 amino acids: CASSEAPMNTEAFF. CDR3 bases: TGTGCCAGCAGTGAGGCCCCTATGAACACTGAAGCTTTCTTT.

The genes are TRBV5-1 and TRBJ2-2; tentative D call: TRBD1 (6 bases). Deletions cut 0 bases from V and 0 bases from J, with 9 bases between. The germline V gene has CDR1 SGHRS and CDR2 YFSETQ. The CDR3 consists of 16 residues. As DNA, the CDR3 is TGCGCCAGCAGCTTGGGCTGGACAGCGAACACCGGGGAGCTGTTTTTT. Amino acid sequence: CASSLGWTANTGELFF.

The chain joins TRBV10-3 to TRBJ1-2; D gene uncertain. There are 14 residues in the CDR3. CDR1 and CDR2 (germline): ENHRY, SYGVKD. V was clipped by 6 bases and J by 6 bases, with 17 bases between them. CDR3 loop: CAIRGISEYDGYTF. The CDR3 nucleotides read TGTGCCATCAGGGGGATCTCTGAATATGATGGCTACACCTTC.

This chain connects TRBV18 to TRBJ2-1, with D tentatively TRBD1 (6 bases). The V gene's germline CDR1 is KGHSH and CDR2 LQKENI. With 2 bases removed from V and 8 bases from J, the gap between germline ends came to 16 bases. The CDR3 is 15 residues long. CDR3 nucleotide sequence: TGTGCCAGCTCACCAACTAGGGGGAAGGTAGATGAGCAGTTCTTC. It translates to CASSPTRGKVDEQFF.

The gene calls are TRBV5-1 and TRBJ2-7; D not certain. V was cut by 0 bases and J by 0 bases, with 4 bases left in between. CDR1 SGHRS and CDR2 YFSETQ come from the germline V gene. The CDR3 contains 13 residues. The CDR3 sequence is CASSLDTSYEQYF. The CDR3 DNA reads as TGCGCCAGCAGCTTGGACACCTCCTACGAGCAGTACTTC.

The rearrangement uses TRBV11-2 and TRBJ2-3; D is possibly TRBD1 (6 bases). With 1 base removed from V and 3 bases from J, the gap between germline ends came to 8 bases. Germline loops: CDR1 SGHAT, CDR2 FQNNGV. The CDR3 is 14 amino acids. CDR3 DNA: TGTGCCAGCAGCTTAGGACAGGTGACAGATACGCAGTATTTT. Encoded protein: CASSLGQVTDTQYF. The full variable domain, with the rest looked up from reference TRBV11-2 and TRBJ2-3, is EAGVAQSPRYKIIEKRQSVAFWCNPISGHATLYWYQQILGQGPKLLIQFQNNGVVDDSQLPKDRFSAERLKGVDSTLKIQPAKLEDSAVYLCASSLGQVTDTQYFGPGTRLTVL.

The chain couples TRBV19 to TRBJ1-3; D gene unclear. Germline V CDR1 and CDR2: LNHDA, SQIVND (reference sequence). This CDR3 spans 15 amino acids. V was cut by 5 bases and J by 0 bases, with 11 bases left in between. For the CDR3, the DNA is TGTGCCAGTAGTTTAAGATCGTACTCTGGAAACACCATATATTTT. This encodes CASSLRSYSGNTIYF.

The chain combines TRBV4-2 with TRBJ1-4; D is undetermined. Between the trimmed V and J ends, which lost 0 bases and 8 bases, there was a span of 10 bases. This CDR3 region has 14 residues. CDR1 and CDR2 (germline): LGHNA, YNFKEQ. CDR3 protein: CASSQDLANEKLFF. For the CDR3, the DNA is TGTGCCAGCAGCCAAGACTTAGCGAACGAAAAACTGTTTTTT.

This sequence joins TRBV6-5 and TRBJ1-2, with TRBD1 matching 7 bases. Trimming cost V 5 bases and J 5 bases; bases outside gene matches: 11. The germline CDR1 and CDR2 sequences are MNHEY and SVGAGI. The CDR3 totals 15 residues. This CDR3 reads CASSRTGPGRYGYTF. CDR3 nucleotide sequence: TGTGCCAGCAGTAGGACAGGCCCGGGTCGTTATGGCTACACCTTC.

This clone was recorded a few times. CDR3 region: CASRFRQGFEQYF. The CDR3 DNA reads as TGTGCCAGCAGGTTCAGACAGGGGTTCGAGCAGTACTTC. The chain employs TRBV27 and TRBJ2-7, with 8 nucleotides matching TRBD1. V lost 6 bases and J lost 6; bases outside the gene matches: 7. Germline values: CDR1 MNHEY, CDR2 SMNVEV (reference sequence). The CDR3 totals 13 residues.

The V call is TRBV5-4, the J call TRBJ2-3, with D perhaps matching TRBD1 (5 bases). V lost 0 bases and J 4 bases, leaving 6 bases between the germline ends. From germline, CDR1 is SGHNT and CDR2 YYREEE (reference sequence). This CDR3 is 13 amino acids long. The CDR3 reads CASSLDRPDTQYF. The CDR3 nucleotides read TGTGCCAGCAGCTTGGACAGGCCAGATACGCAGTATTTT.